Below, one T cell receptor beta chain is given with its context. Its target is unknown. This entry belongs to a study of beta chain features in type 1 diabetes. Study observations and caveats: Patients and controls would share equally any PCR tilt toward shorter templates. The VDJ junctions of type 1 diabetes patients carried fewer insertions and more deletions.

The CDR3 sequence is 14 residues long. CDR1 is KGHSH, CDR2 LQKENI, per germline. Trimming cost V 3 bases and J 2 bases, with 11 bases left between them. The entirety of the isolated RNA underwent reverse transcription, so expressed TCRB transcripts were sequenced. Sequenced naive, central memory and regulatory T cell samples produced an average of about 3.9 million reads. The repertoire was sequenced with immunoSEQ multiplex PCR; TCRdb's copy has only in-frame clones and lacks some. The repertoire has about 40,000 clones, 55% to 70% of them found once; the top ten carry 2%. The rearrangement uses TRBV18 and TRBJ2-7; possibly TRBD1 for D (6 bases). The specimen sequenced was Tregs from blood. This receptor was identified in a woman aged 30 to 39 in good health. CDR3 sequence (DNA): TGTGCCAGCTCACCGAGAGGACAGACCTACGAGCAGTACTTC. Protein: CASSPRGQTYEQYF.